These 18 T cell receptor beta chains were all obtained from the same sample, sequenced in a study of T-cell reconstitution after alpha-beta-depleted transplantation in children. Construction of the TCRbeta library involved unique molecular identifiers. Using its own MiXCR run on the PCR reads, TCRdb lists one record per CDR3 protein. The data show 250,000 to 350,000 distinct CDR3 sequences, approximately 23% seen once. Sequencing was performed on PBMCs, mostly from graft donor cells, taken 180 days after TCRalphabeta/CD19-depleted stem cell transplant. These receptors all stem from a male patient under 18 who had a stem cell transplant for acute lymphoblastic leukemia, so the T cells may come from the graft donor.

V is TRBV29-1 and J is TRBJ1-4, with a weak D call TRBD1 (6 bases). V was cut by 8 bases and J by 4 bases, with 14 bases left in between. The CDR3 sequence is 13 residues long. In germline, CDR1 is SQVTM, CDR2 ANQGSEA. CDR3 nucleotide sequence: TGCAGCTATCGGACAGCTTTTAATGAAAAACTGTTTTTT. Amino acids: CSYRTAFNEKLFF.

CDR3 DNA sequence: TGTGCCAGCAGGTCCGGGAGTTATGGCTACACCTTC. It encodes CASRSGSYGYTF. The chain combines TRBV6-5 with TRBJ1-2; D is unresolved. The CDR3 runs to 12 residues. Trimming took off 6 bases at V and 5 bases at J, with 10 bases between the two ends. From germline, CDR1 is MNHEY and CDR2 SVGAGI.

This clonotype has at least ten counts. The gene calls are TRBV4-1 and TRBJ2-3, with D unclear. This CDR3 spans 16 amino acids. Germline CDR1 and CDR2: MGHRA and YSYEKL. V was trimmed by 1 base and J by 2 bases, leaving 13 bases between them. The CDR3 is CASSQVAWKSTDTQYF. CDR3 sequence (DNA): TGCGCCAGCAGCCAAGTTGCCTGGAAATCCACAGATACGCAGTATTTT.

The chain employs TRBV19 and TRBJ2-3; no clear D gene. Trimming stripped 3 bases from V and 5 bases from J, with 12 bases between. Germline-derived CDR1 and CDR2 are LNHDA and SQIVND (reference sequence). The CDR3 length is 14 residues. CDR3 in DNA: TGTGCCAGTAGTATTCAGGCCCCCGAAGATACGCAGTATTTT. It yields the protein CASSIQAPEDTQYF.

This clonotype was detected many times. The CDR3 sequence is CASSLIRERDNEQFF. In nucleotides, the CDR3 is TGTGCCAGCAGTTTAATTCGGGAAAGGGACAATGAGCAGTTCTTC. This chain joins TRBV12-3 or TRBV12-4 and TRBJ2-1; possibly TRBD2 for D (5 bases). This CDR3 region has 15 residues. V lost 2 bases, J lost 5 bases, and 13 bases lay in between.

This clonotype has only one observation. CDR3 loop: CASSSGLAGGPVNEQFF. Written as DNA, the CDR3 is TGTGCCAGCAGTTCGGGACTAGCGGGAGGGCCGGTAAATGAGCAGTTCTTC. The rearrangement joins TRBV12-3 or TRBV12-4 to TRBJ2-1; 16 bases are a match to TRBD2. J was trimmed by 7 bases and V by 4 bases; bases with no gene match: 7. CDR3 length equals 17 residues.

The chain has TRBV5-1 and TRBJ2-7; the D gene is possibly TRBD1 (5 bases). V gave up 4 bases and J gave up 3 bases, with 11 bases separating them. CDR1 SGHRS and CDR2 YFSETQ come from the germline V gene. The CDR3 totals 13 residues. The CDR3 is CASSADTGYEQYF. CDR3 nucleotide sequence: TGCGCCAGCAGCGCGGACACTGGCTACGAGCAGTACTTC.

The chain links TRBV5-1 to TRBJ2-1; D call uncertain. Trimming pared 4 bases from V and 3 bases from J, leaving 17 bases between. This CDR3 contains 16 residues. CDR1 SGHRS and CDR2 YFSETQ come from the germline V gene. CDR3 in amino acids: CASSPGGQAFYNEQFF. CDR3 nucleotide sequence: TGCGCCAGCAGCCCCGGTGGGCAGGCCTTCTACAATGAGCAGTTCTTC.

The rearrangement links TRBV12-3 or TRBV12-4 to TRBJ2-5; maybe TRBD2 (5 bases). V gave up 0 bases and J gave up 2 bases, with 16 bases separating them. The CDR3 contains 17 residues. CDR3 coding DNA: TGTGCCAGCAGTTTAGCGGTTCTAGCAATAGGGCAAGAGACCCAGTACTTC. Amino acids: CASSLAVLAIGQETQYF.

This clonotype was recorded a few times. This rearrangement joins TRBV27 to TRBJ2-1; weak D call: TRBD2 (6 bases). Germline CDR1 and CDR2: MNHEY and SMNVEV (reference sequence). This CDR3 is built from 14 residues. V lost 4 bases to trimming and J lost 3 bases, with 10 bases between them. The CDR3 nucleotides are TGTGCCAGCAGTTCGGCGGGAAGCTACAATGAGCAGTTCTTC. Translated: CASSSAGSYNEQFF.

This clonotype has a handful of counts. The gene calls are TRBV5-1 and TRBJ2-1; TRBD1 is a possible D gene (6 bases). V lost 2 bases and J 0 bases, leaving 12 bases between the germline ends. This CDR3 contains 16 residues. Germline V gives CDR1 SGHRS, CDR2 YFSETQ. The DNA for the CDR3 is TGCGCCAGCAGCTTCGGGGCGACAGGCTCCTACAATGAGCAGTTCTTC. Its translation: CASSFGATGSYNEQFF.

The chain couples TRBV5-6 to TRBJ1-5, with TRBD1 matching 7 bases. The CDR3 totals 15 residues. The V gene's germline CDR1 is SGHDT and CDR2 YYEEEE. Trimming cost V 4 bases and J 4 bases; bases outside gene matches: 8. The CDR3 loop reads CASSQLGGRNQPQHF. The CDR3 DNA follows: TGTGCCAGCAGCCAACTAGGGGGCAGGAATCAGCCCCAGCATTTT.

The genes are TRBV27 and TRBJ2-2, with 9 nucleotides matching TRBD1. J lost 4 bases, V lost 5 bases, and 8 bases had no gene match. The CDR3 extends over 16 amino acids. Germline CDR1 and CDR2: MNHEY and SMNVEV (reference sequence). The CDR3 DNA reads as TGTGCCAGCAGTGGGAGTGGGACAGGGCGCACCGGGGAGCTGTTTTTT. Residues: CASSGSGTGRTGELFF.

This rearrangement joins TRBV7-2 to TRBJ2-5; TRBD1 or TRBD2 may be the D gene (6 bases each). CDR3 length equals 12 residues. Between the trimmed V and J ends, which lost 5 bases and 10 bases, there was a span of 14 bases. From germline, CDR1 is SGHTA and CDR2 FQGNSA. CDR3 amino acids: CASSRIRGDQYF. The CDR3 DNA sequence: TGTGCCAGCAGCCGTATTAGGGGGGACCAGTACTTC. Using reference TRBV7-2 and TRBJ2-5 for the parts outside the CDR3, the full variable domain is GAGVSQSPSNKVTEKGKDVELRCDPISGHTALYWYRQSLGQGLEFLIYFQGNSAPDKSGLPSDRFSAERTGGSVSTLTIQRTQQEDSAVYLCASSRIRGDQYFGPGTRLLVL.

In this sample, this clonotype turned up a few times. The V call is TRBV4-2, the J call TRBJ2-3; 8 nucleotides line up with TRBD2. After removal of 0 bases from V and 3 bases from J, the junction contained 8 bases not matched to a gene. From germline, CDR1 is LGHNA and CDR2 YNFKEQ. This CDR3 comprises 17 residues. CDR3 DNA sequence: TGTGCCAGCAGCCAAGACGGACGGGAGGGCTGGACAGATACGCAGTATTTT. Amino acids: CASSQDGREGWTDTQYF.

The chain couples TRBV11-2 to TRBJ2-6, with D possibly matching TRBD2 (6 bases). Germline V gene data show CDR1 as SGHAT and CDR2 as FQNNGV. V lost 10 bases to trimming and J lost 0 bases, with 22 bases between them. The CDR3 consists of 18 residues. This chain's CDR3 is CATHLTLAGSSGANVLTF. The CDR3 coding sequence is TGTGCCACCCATTTGACACTGGCGGGGAGCTCTGGGGCCAACGTCCTGACTTTC.

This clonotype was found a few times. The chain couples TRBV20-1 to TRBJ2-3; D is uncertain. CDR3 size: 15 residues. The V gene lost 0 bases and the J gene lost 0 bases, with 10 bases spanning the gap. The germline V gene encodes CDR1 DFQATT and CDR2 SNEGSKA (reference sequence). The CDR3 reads CSARDGGSSTDTQYF. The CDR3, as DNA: TGCAGTGCTAGAGATGGTGGTTCTAGCACAGATACGCAGTATTTT.

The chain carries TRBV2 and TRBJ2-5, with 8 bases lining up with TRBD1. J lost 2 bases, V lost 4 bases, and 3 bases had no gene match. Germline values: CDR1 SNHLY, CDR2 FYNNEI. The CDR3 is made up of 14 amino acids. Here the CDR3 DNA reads TGTGCCAGCAGTGTTAACAGGGGGCAAGAGACCCAGTACTTC. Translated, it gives CASSVNRGQETQYF.